This entry lists 17 T cell receptor beta chains sequenced from one sample in a study of T cell responses to AZD1222 COVID-19 vaccine. Sequenced by immunoSEQ multiplex PCR; TCRdb stores in-frame clones only, minus some. The data contain 120,000 or so clones, roughly nine tenths of them seen just once; the ten biggest clones take up roughly 5.7%. The sequencing here drew on peripheral blood, taken on day 0 of AZD1222 vaccination. The receptors stem from an adult in good health.

V usage is TRBV27 and J usage is TRBJ1-4; TRBD1 aligns across 7 bases. The CDR3 is 16 amino acids. Germline V gene sequence: CDR1 MNHEY, CDR2 SMNVEV (reference sequence). V shed 6 bases, J shed 2 bases, and the junction held 9 bases outside the gene matches. This CDR3 is CASRGYRGSTNEKLFF. The CDR3 DNA sequence: TGTGCCAGCAGGGGGTACAGGGGAAGCACTAATGAAAAACTGTTTTTT. Drawing the rest from reference TRBV27 and TRBJ1-4, the complete variable domain is EAQVTQNPRYLITVTGKKLTVTCSQNMNHEYMSWYRQDPGLGLRQIYYSMNVEVTDKGDVPEGYKVSRKEKRNFPLILESPSPNQTSLYFCASRGYRGSTNEKLFFGSGTQLSVL.

The genes are TRBV5-8 and TRBJ1-5; D is possibly TRBD1 (5 bases). This CDR3 is 14 amino acids long. Per the germline V gene, CDR1 is SGHTS and CDR2 is YDEGEE. V was shortened by 1 base and J by 11 bases, with 16 bases between the two germline ends. The CDR3 reads CASSLSPGGGAQHF. The CDR3 region has the DNA TGTGCCAGCAGCTTGAGTCCCGGCGGGGGAGCCCAGCATTTT.

The chain is built from TRBV9 and TRBJ2-3, with D unresolved. V lost 4 bases to trimming and J lost 5 bases, with 5 bases between them. CDR1 SGDLS and CDR2 YYNGEE come from the germline V gene. The CDR3 extends over 11 amino acids. CDR3 sequence (DNA): TGTGCCAGCAGCCGAGAAGATACGCAGTATTTT. Translation: CASSREDTQYF. Full variable domain (missing parts from reference TRBV9 and TRBJ2-3): DSGVTQTPKHLITATGQRVTLRCSPRSGDLSVYWYQQSLDQGLQFLIQYYNGEERAKGNILERFSAQQFPDLHSELNLSSLELGDSALYFCASSREDTQYFGPGTRLTVL.

A few counts support this clone. This chain connects TRBV27 to TRBJ1-1, with TRBD1 matching over 8 bases. CDR1 and CDR2 from the germline V gene are MNHEY and SMNVEV (reference sequence). CDR3 size: 14 residues. After removal of 2 bases from V and 2 bases from J, the junction contained 1 base not matched to a gene. The CDR3 loop reads CASSLQGANTEAFF. In DNA, the CDR3 is TGTGCCAGCAGTTTACAGGGGGCTAACACTGAAGCTTTCTTT.

The gene calls are TRBV29-1 and TRBJ1-1; maybe TRBD1 (6 bases). V was clipped by 0 bases and J by 3 bases, with 11 bases between them. The CDR3 has 14 amino acids. Germline V gene data show CDR1 as SQVTM and CDR2 as ANQGSEA. This CDR3 reads CSVEEQGAYTEAFF. As DNA, the CDR3 is TGCAGCGTTGAAGAACAGGGAGCGTACACTGAAGCTTTCTTT.

The V gene is TRBV27, the J gene TRBJ1-5; 7 bases align to TRBD1. The CDR3 runs 17 residues. Germline loops: CDR1 MNHEY, CDR2 SMNVEV (reference sequence). J was trimmed by 1 base and V by 5 bases; bases with no gene match: 11. CDR3 DNA sequence: TGTGCCAGCAGTCTTAGACAGGGATGGGGAAGCAATCAGCCCCAGCATTTT. Translated: CASSLRQGWGSNQPQHF.

This rearrangement joins TRBV30 to TRBJ1-5; the match to TRBD1 covers 7 bases. This CDR3 spans 14 amino acids. Trimming cost V 2 bases and J 0 bases; bases outside gene matches: 1. The germline V gene encodes CDR1 GTSNPN and CDR2 SVGIG (reference sequence). This chain's CDR3 is CAWSRDSSNQPQHF. DNA for the CDR3: TGTGCCTGGAGTCGGGACAGTAGCAATCAGCCCCAGCATTTT.

The chain is built from TRBV2 and TRBJ1-5, with unresolved D. Trimming shortened V by 0 bases and J by 10 bases, and 10 bases separated the two germline ends. CDR1 SNHLY and CDR2 FYNNEI come from the germline V gene. The length of the CDR3 is 13 residues. The CDR3 DNA reads TGTGCCAGCAGTGAAGCAGGTCGGAAACCCCAGCATTTT. It translates to CASSEAGRKPQHF.

The DNA of the CDR3 is TGTGCCAGCAGCTCCGTACTGCCGACAGGGTCAGGAGAAAAACTGTTTTTT. Its protein product is CASSSVLPTGSGEKLFF. The chain links TRBV9 to TRBJ1-4; 7 positions match TRBD1. There are 17 residues in the CDR3. Germline CDR1 and CDR2: SGDLS and YYNGEE. With 4 bases clipped from V and 8 bases from J, the junction kept 17 bases outside the gene matches.

This clone was found a few times. The chain combines TRBV6-5 with TRBJ1-1, with a tentative D call TRBD1 (5 bases). The germline gives CDR1 MNHEY, CDR2 SVGAGI. The CDR3 runs to 11 residues. Trimming took 11 bases from V and 4 from J, leaving 11 bases between them. The CDR3 region is CAGGGITEAFF. CDR3 bases: TGTGCCGGGGGGGGTATCACTGAAGCTTTCTTT.

The chain employs TRBV12-3 or TRBV12-4 and TRBJ1-1; no firm D call. Trimming took off 4 bases at V and 7 bases at J, with 7 bases between the two ends. The CDR3 loop spans 11 amino acids. CDR3 region: CASSSRGEAFF. The CDR3 region has the DNA TGTGCCAGCAGTTCCCGGGGTGAAGCTTTCTTT.

CDR3 residues: CASSPRTGDLYGYTF. The CDR3 DNA is TGTGCCAGCAGCCCTCGGACAGGGGACCTCTATGGCTACACCTTC. The J gene is TRBJ1-2, the V gene TRBV14, with TRBD1 matching 9 bases. After removal of 4 bases from V and 4 bases from J, the junction contained 7 bases not matched to a gene. Per the germline V gene, CDR1 is SGHDN and CDR2 is FVKESK. This CDR3 is 15 amino acids long.

This clone was counted once. The genes are TRBV5-6 and TRBJ1-1, with 7 bases identical to TRBD1. CDR1 and CDR2 (germline): SGHDT, YYEEEE. J lost 6 bases, V lost 4 bases, and 12 bases had no gene match. The CDR3 contains 15 residues. This chain's CDR3 is CASSRTGVIWAEAFF. The CDR3 nucleotides read TGTGCCAGCAGCCGAACAGGGGTCATATGGGCTGAAGCTTTCTTT.

This clone was detected only a few times. The chain has TRBV5-1 and TRBJ2-3; 13 positions match TRBD2. CDR1 and CDR2 (germline): SGHRS, YFSETQ. The CDR3 has 17 amino acids. The ends lost 3 bases at V and 4 bases at J; junction bases unmatched: 8. CDR3 loop: CASSYSTSGRRADTQYF. The CDR3 DNA sequence: TGCGCCAGCAGCTATTCGACTAGCGGGAGGCGCGCAGATACGCAGTATTTT.

The genes are TRBV5-4 and TRBJ1-1; D unclear. The V and J ends lost 3 bases and 1 base respectively, with 10 bases between them. This CDR3 contains 14 residues. CDR1 and CDR2 (germline): SGHNT, YYREEE (reference sequence). For the CDR3, the DNA is TGTGCCAGCAGCTACCCGTCGGGGAACACTGAAGCTTTCTTT. It specifies CASSYPSGNTEAFF.

V usage is TRBV20-1 and J usage is TRBJ2-1; no reliable D call. Trimming took 2 bases from V and 9 from J, leaving 8 bases between them. CDR3 size: 11 residues. The germline V gene has CDR1 DFQATT and CDR2 SNEGSKA (reference sequence). CDR3: CSARQGSEQFF. The CDR3 coding sequence is TGCAGTGCTAGACAAGGCAGTGAGCAGTTCTTC.

The chain has TRBV9 and TRBJ1-3; weak D call: TRBD1 (5 bases). The CDR3 has 13 amino acids. V lost 4 bases to trimming and J lost 5 bases, with 10 bases between them. Looked up from germline, CDR1 is SGDLS and CDR2 is YYNGEE. The CDR3 nucleotides read TGTGCCAGCAGCCCGGACACCCGAAACACCATATATTTT. Translated: CASSPDTRNTIYF.